A single sample gave rise to the 23 T cell receptor beta chains below, sequenced in a study of blood T cell repertoires in COVID-19. The protocol was immunoSEQ multiplex PCR, while the TCRdb copy is restricted to in-frame clones and leaves out a portion. The sample has 130,000 to 150,000 clones; roughly 88% are singletons. Sequenced: peripheral blood. The receptor source for this set is a man in his fifties or sixties with active or convalescent COVID-19.

The chain combines TRBV6-5 with TRBJ1-2; tentatively, D is TRBD1 (6 bases). Germline V lookup: CDR1 MNHEY, CDR2 SVGAGI. This CDR3 is built from 13 residues. Trimming left V 5 bases short and J 8 bases short, with 15 bases between. The CDR3 nucleotides are TGTGCCAGCAGTATTTCAGGGGCCGCCGGCTACACCTTC. Translating it yields CASSISGAAGYTF.

The rearrangement joins TRBV5-1 to TRBJ2-3; 8 bases are shared with TRBD1. This CDR3 is 15 amino acids long. Looked up from germline, CDR1 is SGHRS and CDR2 is YFSETQ. V dropped 6 bases and J dropped 7; count of bases not matched to a gene: 13. The CDR3 sequence: CASKPSAGGAYTQYF. The CDR3 DNA sequence: TGCGCCAGCAAACCTAGTGCAGGGGGCGCTTATACGCAGTATTTT. Full variable domain (outside the CDR3, taken from reference TRBV5-1 and TRBJ2-3): KAGVTQTPRYLIKTRGQQVTLSCSPISGHRSVSWYQQTPGQGLQFLFEYFSETQRNKGNFPGRFSGRQFSNSRSEMNVSTLELGDSALYLCASKPSAGGAYTQYFGPGTRLTVL.

V usage is TRBV7-9 and J usage is TRBJ2-2; the D gene is possibly TRBD2 (5 bases). The germline CDR1 and CDR2 sequences are SEHNR and FQNEAQ (reference sequence). V was shortened by 2 bases and J by 0 bases, with 7 bases between the two germline ends. This CDR3 region has 15 residues. The CDR3 spells CASSLTGANTGELFF. The CDR3 region has the DNA TGTGCCAGCAGCTTAACCGGGGCGAACACCGGGGAGCTGTTTTTT.

CDR3 residues: CASSASGTGYYEQYV. CDR3 coding DNA: TGTGCCAGCAGTGCAAGCGGGACAGGGTACTACGAGCAGTACGTC. The rearrangement joins TRBV28 to TRBJ2-7, with TRBD1 identical over 9 bases. CDR1 and CDR2 from the germline V gene are MDHEN and SYDVKM. The CDR3 is 15 amino acids. V gave up 5 bases and J gave up 3 bases; unmatched junction bases: 8.

The genes are TRBV6-5 and TRBJ1-5; D not resolved. Germline CDR1 and CDR2: MNHEY and SVGAGI. Trimming removed 8 bases at V and 0 bases at J, with 8 bases between. The CDR3 totals 13 residues. The CDR3 DNA is TGTGCCAGCGGCAGGAATAGCAATCAGCCCCAGCATTTT. It is translated as CASGRNSNQPQHF.

The V and J genes are TRBV7-8 and TRBJ1-4; 7 bases fit TRBD1. The germline CDR1 and CDR2 sequences are SGHVS and FQNEAQ. V gave up 1 base and J gave up 5 bases; unmatched junction bases: 7. CDR3 length equals 16 residues. The DNA of the CDR3 is TGTGCCAGCAGCTTAGGGTCGGGACAGCGGAATGAAAAACTGTTTTTT. This gives the protein CASSLGSGQRNEKLFF. Full variable domain (remainder filled in from reference TRBV7-8 and TRBJ1-4): GAGVSQSPRYKVAKRGQDVALRCDPISGHVSLFWYQQALGQGPEFLTYFQNEAQLDKSGLPSDRFFAERPEGSVSTLKIQRTQQEDSAVYLCASSLGSGQRNEKLFFGSGTQLSVL.

The genes are TRBV30 and TRBJ1-3, with a possible D match to TRBD1 (5 bases). The CDR3 covers 14 residues. Germline CDR1 GTSNPN, CDR2 SVGIG (reference sequence). V was pared by 0 bases and J by 2 bases, with 8 bases between. CDR3: CAWSVSGTGNTIYF. CDR3 DNA sequence: TGTGCCTGGAGTGTGTCAGGGACTGGAAACACCATATATTTT.

CDR3 sequence (DNA): TGTGCCAGCAGCTTGTTAGGGGCCGCCGCCCCAAAGGGCTACACCTTC. The encoded protein is CASSLLGAAAPKGYTF. The chain recombines TRBV5-8 with TRBJ1-2, with a tentative D call TRBD1 (5 bases). This CDR3 has 16 residues. The germline V gene has CDR1 SGHTS and CDR2 YDEGEE. V lost 1 base and J lost 8, with 21 bases in between.

This sequence joins TRBV4-1 and TRBJ1-3, with 7 bases matching TRBD1. The CDR3 sequence is 14 residues long. The germline V gene has CDR1 MGHRA and CDR2 YSYEKL. V was pared by 8 bases and J by 3 bases, with 7 bases of the junction left unmatched. The CDR3 loop is CASGKGAYGNTIYF. The DNA for the CDR3 is TGCGCCAGCGGAAAGGGGGCTTATGGAAACACCATATATTTT.

CDR3 protein: CASSPLGPIDYEQYF. The CDR3 DNA reads as TGTGCCAGCTCACCATTGGGGCCCATCGACTACGAGCAGTACTTC. The rearrangement joins TRBV18 to TRBJ2-7; tentatively, D is TRBD1 (5 bases). The germline V gene has CDR1 KGHSH and CDR2 LQKENI. Trimming took off 2 bases at V and 3 bases at J, with 14 bases between the two ends. This CDR3 spans 15 amino acids.

V and J are TRBV12-1 and TRBJ2-1; the DNA was not used to check the table's D call, TRBD2. TRBV12-1 is a recognized pseudogene. The CDR3 has 17 amino acids. Written as DNA, the CDR3 is TGTGCCAGCAGCTTTGATGTACTAGCGGGAGTAGACGATGAGCAGTTCTTC. It specifies CASSFDVLAGVDDEQFF.

The rearrangement uses TRBV19 and TRBJ1-1, with no clear D. The V end was cut by 4 bases, the J end by 3 bases, with 24 bases between. Germline lookup yields CDR1 LNHDA and CDR2 SQIVND (reference sequence). The CDR3 has 18 amino acids. CDR3 protein: CASSKIRRGNRSDTEAFF. For the CDR3, the DNA is TGTGCCAGTAGTAAAATTCGCCGGGGAAATCGGTCCGACACTGAAGCTTTCTTT.

This chain connects TRBV5-1 to TRBJ1-1, with a weak D call TRBD1 (6 bases). The CDR3 loop spans 17 amino acids. Per the germline V gene, CDR1 is SGHRS and CDR2 is YFSETQ. V was clipped by 0 bases and J by 2 bases, with 17 bases between them. Here the CDR3 reads CASSLGRSAGANTEAFF. The DNA for the CDR3 is TGCGCCAGCAGCTTGGGTCGTTCGGCAGGGGCTAACACTGAAGCTTTCTTT.

The gene calls are TRBV5-1 and TRBJ1-6; 9 nucleotides match TRBD1. V shed 0 bases, J shed 8 bases, and the junction held 3 bases outside the gene matches. Looked up from germline, CDR1 is SGHRS and CDR2 is YFSETQ. The CDR3 totals 15 residues. The chain's CDR3 is CASSLEGQGDSPLHF. The CDR3 DNA sequence: TGCGCCAGCAGCTTGGAGGGACAGGGTGATTCACCCCTCCACTTT.

This sequence joins TRBV20-1 and TRBJ1-1; D is perhaps TRBD1 (5 bases). This CDR3 has 11 residues. Looked up from germline, CDR1 is DFQATT and CDR2 is SNEGSKA (reference sequence). Trimming removed 5 bases at V and 5 bases at J, with 9 bases between. The CDR3 bases are TGCAGTGCTGCGGACACGACTGAAGCTTTCTTT. Protein: CSAADTTEAFF.

This clone appeared a single time. J is TRBJ1-5 and V is TRBV7-2; TRBD1 matches at 8 bases. Looked up from germline, CDR1 is SGHTA and CDR2 is FQGNSA. Unmatched junction bases numbered 10, after V lost 5 bases and J lost 7 bases. The CDR3 extends over 15 amino acids. The CDR3 is CASSPGGAIIQPQHF. The CDR3 nucleotides read TGTGCCAGCAGCCCAGGGGGCGCAATCATCCAGCCCCAGCATTTT.

A few counts support this clone. The genes are TRBV7-8 and TRBJ1-5; unclear D gene. Trimming took 5 bases from V and 3 from J, leaving 20 bases between them. Looked up from germline, CDR1 is SGHVS and CDR2 is FQNEAQ. The CDR3 contains 17 residues. The CDR3 reads CASSPSSGPTPNQPQHF. DNA for the CDR3: TGTGCCAGCAGCCCGAGCTCAGGCCCCACCCCCAATCAGCCCCAGCATTTT.

This clone has a handful of counts. This chain uses TRBV4-3 with TRBJ2-1, with TRBD2 matching 10 bases. V shed 6 bases and J 0 bases; nucleotides not matched to a gene: 5. Germline values: CDR1 LGHNA, CDR2 YSLEER. The CDR3 extends over 16 amino acids. CDR3 sequence: CASSRTSGSSYNEQFF. The CDR3 bases are TGCGCCAGCAGTCGGACTAGCGGAAGCTCCTACAATGAGCAGTTCTTC.

The chain combines TRBV6-5 with TRBJ2-3, with 9 bases that match TRBD1. The V segment lost 4 bases and the J segment 1 base; nucleotides outside the gene matches: 6. Germline V CDR1 and CDR2: MNHEY, SVGAGI. The CDR3 totals 16 residues. The DNA for the CDR3 is TGTGCCAGCAGTTCAATTCGGACAGGGGGCACAGATACGCAGTATTTT. Translating gives CASSSIRTGGTDTQYF.

The V and J genes are TRBV11-3 and TRBJ1-2, with 8 bases identical to TRBD1. Per germline, CDR1 SGHNT and CDR2 YENEEA. The CDR3 length is 16 residues. Losses at the gene ends were 3 bases for V and 4 bases for J; bases not matched to a gene: 10. The CDR3 DNA follows: TGTGCCAGCAGCTTGGACAGGGCGGGGAGCATCTATGGCTACACCTTC. Its translation: CASSLDRAGSIYGYTF.

This rearrangement joins TRBV6-2 or TRBV6-3 to TRBJ2-7; 10 bases match TRBD1. In germline, CDR1 is MNHEY, CDR2 SVGEGT. This CDR3 contains 14 residues. V dropped 10 bases and J dropped 2; count of bases not matched to a gene: 8. The CDR3 region is CATSRDRGPYEQYF. The CDR3 nucleotides read TGTGCCACCAGCAGGGACAGGGGACCCTACGAGCAGTACTTC.

The chain joins TRBV7-8 to TRBJ2-1; D gene ambiguous. Trimming cost V 3 bases and J 0 bases, with 6 bases left between them. Germline V gene lookup returns CDR1 SGHVS and CDR2 FQNEAQ. The CDR3 loop spans 14 amino acids. CDR3 in amino acids: CASSFPSSYNEQFF. The CDR3 DNA sequence: TGTGCCAGCAGCTTCCCGAGCTCCTACAATGAGCAGTTCTTC.

The V call is TRBV6-5, the J call TRBJ1-4; tentative D call: TRBD1 (5 bases). The CDR3 totals 14 residues. V lost 6 bases and J lost 4, with 12 bases in between. Germline V CDR1 and CDR2: MNHEY, SVGAGI. This CDR3 reads CASSGGVGNEKLFF. CDR3 bases: TGTGCCAGCAGCGGAGGGGTGGGTAATGAAAAACTGTTTTTT.